The 12 T cell receptor beta chains below were found in one sample sequenced in a study of cytomegalovirus exposure and HLA in healthy donors. The PCR used 60 Vbeta and 13 Jbeta primers. Assay used: immunoSEQ multiplex PCR; TCRdb lists only in-frame clones, some missing. The sample lists about 110,000 clones; roughly 80% were seen once. The sample taken for sequencing was PBMCs. These receptors were collected from a man aged 35 to 55 in good health and CMV-seronegative.

The rearrangement uses TRBV19 and TRBJ2-5, with TRBD2 matching over 14 bases. The DNA matches TRBJ2-7 better at its end, which makes the J call doubtful. This CDR3 is 18 amino acids long. CDR1 and CDR2 from the germline V gene are LNHDA and SQIVND (reference sequence). The CDR3 loop is CASSIAPGTSGGNYEQYF. The CDR3 region has the DNA TGTGCCAGTAGTATTGCGCCGGGGACTAGCGGGGGAAACTACGAGCAGTACTTC.

The chain couples TRBV18 to TRBJ1-5; D is perhaps TRBD1 (6 bases). Trimming left V 2 bases short and J 3 bases short, with 11 bases between. The germline gives CDR1 KGHSH, CDR2 LQKENI. This CDR3 contains 15 residues. The CDR3 reads CASSPIGDNNQPQHF. CDR3 in DNA: TGTGCCAGCTCACCAATTGGGGACAACAATCAGCCCCAGCATTTT.

This clone was counted once. V usage is TRBV18 and J usage is TRBJ2-7; 9 nucleotides line up with TRBD1. Germline assignment: CDR1 KGHSH and CDR2 LQKENI. With 3 bases clipped from V and 6 bases from J, the junction kept 12 bases outside the gene matches. The CDR3 is 16 amino acids. The CDR3 nucleotides are TGTGCCAGCTCACCGAGTCCGGGACAGGGTGCGGTCGAGCAGTACTTC. Translation: CASSPSPGQGAVEQYF.

The V call is TRBV5-1, the J call TRBJ1-5, with unresolved D. This CDR3 spans 14 amino acids. V lost 0 bases to trimming and J lost 3 bases, with 7 bases between them. In germline, CDR1 is SGHRS, CDR2 YFSETQ. This CDR3 reads CASSLGSYNQPQHF. CDR3 DNA: TGCGCCAGCAGCTTGGGCAGTTACAATCAGCCCCAGCATTTT.

This sequence joins TRBV5-1 and TRBJ2-7, with 9 bases matching TRBD1. Germline V gene data show CDR1 as SGHRS and CDR2 as YFSETQ. The CDR3 consists of 15 residues. Trimming removed 0 bases from V and 2 bases from J; junction bases left unmatched: 3. The CDR3 DNA sequence: TGCGCCAGCAGCTTGGCCCGGACAGGGGCCTACGAGCAGTACTTC. Amino acid sequence: CASSLARTGAYEQYF.

The J gene is TRBJ2-7, the V gene TRBV7-2, with 9 bases lining up with TRBD2. The CDR3 loop spans 15 amino acids. The germline CDR1 and CDR2 sequences are SGHTA and FQGNSA. The ends lost 5 bases at V and 0 bases at J; junction bases unmatched: 5. CDR3 loop: CASSDNSGGSYEQYF. The CDR3 DNA reads TGTGCCAGCAGCGATAATAGCGGGGGCTCCTACGAGCAGTACTTC.

The V gene is TRBV6-6, the J gene TRBJ2-1; the D is unclear. Germline loops: CDR1 MNHNY, CDR2 SVGAGI (reference sequence). This CDR3 is built from 12 residues. V was clipped by 3 bases and J by 10 bases, with 10 bases between them. CDR3 protein: CASSYLPEEQFF. CDR3 coding DNA: TGTGCCAGCAGTTATCTTCCGGAGGAGCAGTTCTTC.

The gene calls are TRBV9 and TRBJ2-5; 11 bases are a match to TRBD2. Germline loops: CDR1 SGDLS, CDR2 YYNGEE. The CDR3 consists of 17 residues. V was clipped by 0 bases and J by 0 bases; unmatched bases: 4. The CDR3 coding sequence is TGTGCCAGCAGCGTAGGAGCTAGCGGGGGGAACCAAGAGACCCAGTACTTC. Encoded protein: CASSVGASGGNQETQYF.

As regards this clone: One end of the junction is discordant with germline, which a read error may explain. This sequence joins TRBV7-9 and TRBJ2-3; 11 bases are a match to TRBD2. The CDR3 loop spans 15 amino acids. Germline lookup yields CDR1 SEHNR and CDR2 FQNEAQ (reference sequence). As DNA, the CDR3 is TGTGCCAGCAGTTTAGCGGGGGGGCTGGTGGATACGCAGTATTTT. Encoded protein: CASSLAGGLVDTQYF.

The J gene is TRBJ1-4, the V gene TRBV19, with a possible D match to TRBD1 (6 bases). The germline CDR1 and CDR2 sequences are LNHDA and SQIVND (reference sequence). Between the trimmed V and J ends, which lost 3 bases and 7 bases, there was a span of 21 bases. The CDR3 contains 17 residues. The CDR3, as DNA: TGTGCCAGTAGTATGGGCACAGGGAGACTCGGAGGTGAAAAACTGTTTTTT. This encodes CASSMGTGRLGGEKLFF.

This clone was picked up a small number of times. The J gene is TRBJ2-3, the V gene TRBV20-1; D unresolved. Germline V gives CDR1 DFQATT, CDR2 SNEGSKA (reference sequence). The CDR3 is 11 residues long. V lost 3 bases and J 3 bases, leaving 4 bases between the germline ends. CDR3: CSASLTDTQYF. CDR3 nucleotide sequence: TGCAGTGCTAGCCTTACAGATACGCAGTATTTT.

The rearrangement links TRBV2 to TRBJ2-3; D is uncertain. Germline V lookup: CDR1 SNHLY, CDR2 FYNNEI. V was shortened by 4 bases and J by 4 bases, with 9 bases between the two germline ends. The CDR3 loop spans 13 amino acids. The CDR3 spells CASSAEVADTQYF. The CDR3 DNA reads as TGTGCCAGCAGTGCTGAGGTCGCAGATACGCAGTATTTT.